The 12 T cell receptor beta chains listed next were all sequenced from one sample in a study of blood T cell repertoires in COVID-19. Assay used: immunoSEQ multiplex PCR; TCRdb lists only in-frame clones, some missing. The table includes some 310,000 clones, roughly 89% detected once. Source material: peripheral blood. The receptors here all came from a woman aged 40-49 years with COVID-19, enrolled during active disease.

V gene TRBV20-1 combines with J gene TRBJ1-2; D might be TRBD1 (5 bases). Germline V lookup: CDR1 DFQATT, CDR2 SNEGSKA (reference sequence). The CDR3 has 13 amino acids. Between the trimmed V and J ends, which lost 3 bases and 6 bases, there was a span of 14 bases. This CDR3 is CSASTGRINGYTF. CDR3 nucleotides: TGCAGTGCTAGTACAGGTAGAATCAATGGCTACACCTTC.

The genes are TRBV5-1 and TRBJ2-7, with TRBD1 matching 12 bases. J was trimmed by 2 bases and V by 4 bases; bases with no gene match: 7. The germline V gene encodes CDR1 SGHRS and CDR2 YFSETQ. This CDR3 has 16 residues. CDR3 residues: CASSAGTGGAPYEQYF. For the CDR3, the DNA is TGCGCCAGCAGCGCTGGGACAGGGGGCGCCCCCTACGAGCAGTACTTC.

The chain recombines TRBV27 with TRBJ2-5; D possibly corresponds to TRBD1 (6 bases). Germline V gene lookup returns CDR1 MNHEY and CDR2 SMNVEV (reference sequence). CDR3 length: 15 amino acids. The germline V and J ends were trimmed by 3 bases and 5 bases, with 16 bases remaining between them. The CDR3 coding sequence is TGTGCCAGCAGTTTTAGGGGGTTTAGGGAGGAGACCCAGTACTTC. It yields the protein CASSFRGFREETQYF.

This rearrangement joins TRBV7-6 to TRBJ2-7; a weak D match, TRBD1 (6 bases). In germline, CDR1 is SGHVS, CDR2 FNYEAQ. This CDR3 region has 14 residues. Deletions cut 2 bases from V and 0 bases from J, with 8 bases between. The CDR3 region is CASSLSRGSYEQYF. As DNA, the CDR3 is TGTGCCAGCAGCTTAAGCAGGGGCTCCTACGAGCAGTACTTC.

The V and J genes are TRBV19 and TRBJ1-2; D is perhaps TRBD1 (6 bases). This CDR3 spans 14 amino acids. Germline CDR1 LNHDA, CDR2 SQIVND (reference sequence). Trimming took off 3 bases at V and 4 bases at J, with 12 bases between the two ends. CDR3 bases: TGTGCCAGTAGTATGGTGGCAGGGGTCTATGGCTACACCTTC. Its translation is CASSMVAGVYGYTF.

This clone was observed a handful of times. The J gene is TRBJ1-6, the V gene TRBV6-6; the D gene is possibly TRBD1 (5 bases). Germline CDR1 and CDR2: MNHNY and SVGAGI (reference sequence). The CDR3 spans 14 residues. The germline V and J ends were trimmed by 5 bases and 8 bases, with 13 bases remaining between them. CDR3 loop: CASSPLGGDSPLHF. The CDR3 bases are TGTGCCAGCAGTCCACTGGGGGGGGATTCACCCCTCCACTTT.

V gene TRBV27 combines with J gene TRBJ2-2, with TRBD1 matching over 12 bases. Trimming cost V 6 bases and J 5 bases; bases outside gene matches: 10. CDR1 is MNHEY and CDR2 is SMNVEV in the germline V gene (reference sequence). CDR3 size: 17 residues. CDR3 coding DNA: TGTGCCAGCAGCTCTCCGGGACAGGGGGCGCGGACCGGGGAGCTGTTTTTT. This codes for CASSSPGQGARTGELFF.

CDR3 protein: CASSQSGQKSSYEQYF. CDR3 nucleotide sequence: TGCGCCAGCAGTCAATCGGGGCAGAAGAGCTCCTACGAGCAGTACTTC. The rearrangement joins TRBV23-1 to TRBJ2-7; D possibly corresponds to TRBD1 (5 bases). TRBV23-1 belongs to the ORF category, with a function that is uncertain. V shed 0 bases and J shed 0 bases, with 12 bases lying between them. This CDR3 has 16 amino acids.

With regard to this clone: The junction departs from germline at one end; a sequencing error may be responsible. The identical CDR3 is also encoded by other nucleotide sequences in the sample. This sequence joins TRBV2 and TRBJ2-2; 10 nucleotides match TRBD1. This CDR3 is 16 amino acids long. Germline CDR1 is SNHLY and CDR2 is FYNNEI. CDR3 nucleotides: TGTGCCAGCAGTGCCCCGGGACAGGGGCGAAACGGGGAACTGTTTTTT. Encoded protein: CASSAPGQGRNGELFF. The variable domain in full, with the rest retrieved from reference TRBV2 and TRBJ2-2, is EPEVTQTPSHQVTQMGQEVILRCVPISNHLYFYWYRQILGQKVEFLVSFYNNEISEKSEIFDDQFSVERPDGSNFTLKIRSTKLEDSAMYFCASSAPGQGRNGELFFGEGSRLTVL.

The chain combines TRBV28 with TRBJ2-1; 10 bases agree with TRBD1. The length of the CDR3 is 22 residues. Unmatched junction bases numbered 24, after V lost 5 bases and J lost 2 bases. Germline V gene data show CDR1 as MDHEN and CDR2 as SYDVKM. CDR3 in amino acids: CASSRSRPQTGGMREAYNEQFF. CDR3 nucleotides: TGTGCCAGCAGTCGCAGCCGACCACAGACAGGGGGCATGAGGGAGGCCTACAATGAGCAGTTCTTC.

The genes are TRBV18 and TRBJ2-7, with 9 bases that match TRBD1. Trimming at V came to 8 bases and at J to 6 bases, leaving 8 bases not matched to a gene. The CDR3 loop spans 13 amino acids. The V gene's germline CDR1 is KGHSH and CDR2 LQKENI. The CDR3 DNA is TGTGCCAGCCATACAGGGGGCGCGGGCGAGCAGTACTTC. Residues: CASHTGGAGEQYF.

CDR3 bases: TGTGCCAGCAGTGTTACCGTACAGACAACTCGCACAGATACGCAGTATTTT. It specifies CASSVTVQTTRTDTQYF. The chain employs TRBV27 and TRBJ2-3; D is ambiguous. V lost 5 bases and J 1 base, leaving 19 bases between the germline ends. Germline CDR1 is MNHEY and CDR2 is SMNVEV (reference sequence). CDR3 size: 17 residues.